One sample yielded the 21 T cell receptor beta chains listed below, sequenced in a study of CD8+CD57+ T cells in acquired aplastic anemia. Previously, flow cytometry had revealed CD8+CD57+ cell expansion in the patients chosen for sequencing. TCR beta VDJ and CDR3 were profiled, and genomic DNA was the template. Using its own MiXCR run on the reads, TCRdb lists one record per CDR3 protein. This sample has about 470,000 distinct CDR3 sequences, with around a third found just once. Sequenced input: sorted CD4+, CD8+, or CD8+CD57+ T cells (not recorded which) from PBMCs. Every receptor here comes from a human donor with aplastic anemia.

The chain has TRBV20-1 and TRBJ1-1, with unresolved D. The CDR3 spans 14 residues. The germline V and J ends were trimmed by 2 bases and 11 bases, with 21 bases remaining between them. Germline V lookup: CDR1 DFQATT, CDR2 SNEGSKA (reference sequence). CDR3 nucleotide sequence: TGCAGTGCTAGAACCCCGACGGATAAAAGGGAGGCTTTCTTT. Amino acid sequence: CSARTPTDKREAFF.

The chain combines TRBV7-9 with TRBJ1-3, with unresolved D. CDR3 size: 13 residues. CDR1 is SEHNR, CDR2 FQNEAQ, per germline (reference sequence). The V and J ends lost 1 base and 4 bases respectively, with 5 bases between them. CDR3 in DNA: TGTGCCAGCAGCTTAGAAACGGGAAACACCATATATTTT. Its protein product is CASSLETGNTIYF.

This clonotype was counted a few times. The chain couples TRBV5-1 to TRBJ2-5, with D hard to call. The CDR3 extends over 14 amino acids. Trimming cost V 0 bases and J 2 bases, with 8 bases left between them. The germline gives CDR1 SGHRS, CDR2 YFSETQ. CDR3 sequence: CASSLDTGQETQYF. CDR3 in DNA: TGCGCCAGCAGCTTGGATACGGGTCAAGAGACCCAGTACTTC.

The rearrangement uses TRBV20-1 and TRBJ2-1; maybe TRBD2 (5 bases). This CDR3 region has 13 residues. V was pared by 5 bases and J by 0 bases, with 8 bases between. Germline assignment: CDR1 DFQATT and CDR2 SNEGSKA (reference sequence). The CDR3: CSAEGSSYNEQFF. CDR3 bases: TGCAGTGCTGAGGGCAGCTCCTACAATGAGCAGTTCTTC.

The chain uses TRBV6-1 and TRBJ1-5; tentatively, D is TRBD1 (5 bases). The ends were cut back, 5 bases at V and 7 bases at J, with 12 bases in the middle. This CDR3 has 13 residues. The germline V gene has CDR1 MNHNS and CDR2 SASEGT. CDR3 loop: CASSIGGDQPQHF. The CDR3 DNA reads TGTGCCAGCAGTATTGGGGGGGACCAGCCCCAGCATTTT.

This clonotype was observed a few times. The chain joins TRBV7-2 to TRBJ2-5, with 7 bases that match TRBD2. This CDR3 spans 16 amino acids. Trimming took 3 bases from V and 4 from J; bases not matched to a gene: 11. From germline, CDR1 is SGHTA and CDR2 FQGNSA. The CDR3 spells CASSFSSGLDGETQYF. The CDR3 DNA reads as TGTGCCAGCAGCTTCAGTAGCGGGTTAGATGGAGAGACCCAGTACTTC. The whole variable domain, filled in from reference TRBV7-2 and TRBJ2-5, reads GAGVSQSPSNKVTEKGKDVELRCDPISGHTALYWYRQSLGQGLEFLIYFQGNSAPDKSGLPSDRFSAERTGGSVSTLTIQRTQQEDSAVYLCASSFSSGLDGETQYFGPGTRLLVL.

This clonotype was counted between two and nine times. The CDR3 loop is CASSVALSTGELFF. CDR3 nucleotides: TGTGCCAGCAGCGTAGCCCTCAGCACCGGGGAGCTGTTTTTT. The chain uses TRBV9 and TRBJ2-2, with D hard to call. V was pared by 0 bases and J by 4 bases, with 7 bases between. This CDR3 comprises 14 residues. Germline assignment: CDR1 SGDLS and CDR2 YYNGEE.

This clonotype was counted a few times. The chain carries TRBV7-6 and TRBJ2-6, with D perhaps assigned TRBD1 or TRBD2 (5 bases each). There are 13 residues in the CDR3. V shed 5 bases and J shed 12 bases, with 14 bases lying between them. In germline, CDR1 is SGHVS, CDR2 FNYEAQ. The CDR3 DNA reads as TGTGCCAGCAGCCCCGGGACGGGGAGCGTCCTGACTTTC. Translated: CASSPGTGSVLTF.

The sample holds a few counts of this clonotype. This rearrangement joins TRBV11-2 to TRBJ1-2; the match to TRBD1 covers 12 bases. Trimming took 5 bases from V and 4 from J; bases not matched to a gene: 8. Germline assignment: CDR1 SGHAT and CDR2 FQNNGV. This CDR3 is 16 amino acids long. The CDR3 region has the DNA TGTGCCAGCAGCCCCTCTCCGGGACAGGGGGCCTATGGCTACACCTTC. It specifies CASSPSPGQGAYGYTF. Full variable domain (missing parts from reference TRBV11-2 and TRBJ1-2): EAGVAQSPRYKIIEKRQSVAFWCNPISGHATLYWYQQILGQGPKLLIQFQNNGVVDDSQLPKDRFSAERLKGVDSTLKIQPAKLEDSAVYLCASSPSPGQGAYGYTFGSGTRLTVV.

The CDR3 loop is CSARGAGKGSYNEQFF. The CDR3 bases are TGCAGTGCTAGAGGAGCCGGGAAGGGATCCTACAATGAGCAGTTCTTC. The chain links TRBV20-1 to TRBJ2-1; TRBD2 might be the D (5 bases). Germline V lookup: CDR1 DFQATT, CDR2 SNEGSKA (reference sequence). The CDR3 has 16 residues. V was pared by 1 base and J by 1 base, with 14 bases between.

The gene calls are TRBV29-1 and TRBJ1-2; a weak D match, TRBD1 (5 bases). Germline CDR1 SQVTM, CDR2 ANQGSEA. This CDR3 has 13 residues. V lost 0 bases and J lost 6, with 11 bases in between. The CDR3 spells CSVEEWQGDGYTF. In nucleotides, the CDR3 is TGCAGCGTTGAAGAGTGGCAGGGAGATGGCTACACCTTC.

The chain uses TRBV4-2 and TRBJ2-1; tentatively, D is TRBD1 (6 bases). Germline CDR1 and CDR2: LGHNA and YNFKEQ. Deletions cut 0 bases from V and 10 bases from J, with 13 bases between. This CDR3 spans 14 amino acids. The CDR3 DNA is TGTGCCAGCAGCCAAGAGGCCAGGGGAAGCGAGCAGTTCTTC. Translation: CASSQEARGSEQFF.

This clonotype was seen more than once but under ten times. The chain recombines TRBV20-1 with TRBJ2-5; D is perhaps TRBD1 (5 bases). The CDR3 totals 13 residues. Germline V lookup: CDR1 DFQATT, CDR2 SNEGSKA (reference sequence). V was clipped by 4 bases and J by 4 bases, with 13 bases between them. The CDR3 loop reads CSATEQVPETQYF. Here the CDR3 DNA reads TGCAGTGCTACCGAACAGGTCCCAGAGACCCAGTACTTC.

Comments on this clonotype: No conserved phenylalanine or tryptophan ends this CDR3, so it is likely a read error. The chain combines TRBV15 with TRBJ1-1; possibly TRBD1 for D (6 bases). Germline V gives CDR1 LNHNV, CDR2 YYDKDF (reference sequence). CDR3 length equals 14 residues. CDR3 region: CATSRVTRGTEAFL. The DNA of the CDR3 is TGTGCTACCAGCAGAGTCACCAGGGGCACTGAAGCTTTCCTT.

This clonotype was detected ten times or more. This chain joins TRBV7-9 and TRBJ1-3; tentatively, D is TRBD1 (5 bases). Germline lookup yields CDR1 SEHNR and CDR2 FQNEAQ (reference sequence). V shed 10 bases and J shed 2 bases, with 12 bases lying between them. The CDR3 extends over 13 amino acids. The CDR3, as DNA: TGTGCCACCAGTCAGGGAGCTGGAAACACCATATATTTT. Translation gives CATSQGAGNTIYF. Filled out from reference TRBV7-9 and TRBJ1-3, the complete variable domain reads DTGVSQNPRHKITKRGQNVTFRCDPISEHNRLYWYRQTLGQGPEFLTYFQNEAQLEKSRLLSDRFSAERPKGSFSTLEIQRTEQGDSAMYLCATSQGAGNTIYFGEGSWLTVV.

This clonotype has more than one count but fewer than ten. The chain carries TRBV7-6 and TRBJ2-2, with 9 bases identical to TRBD2. The trim removed 6 bases at V and 3 bases at J, leaving 5 bases unmatched. Germline V CDR1 and CDR2: SGHVS, FNYEAQ. This CDR3 region has 15 residues. CDR3 nucleotide sequence: TGTGCCAGCAGTCAGACTAGCGGAGACACCGGGGAGCTGTTTTTT. Translated: CASSQTSGDTGELFF.

The rearrangement joins TRBV11-2 to TRBJ2-6, with TRBD2 matching over 9 bases. With V trimmed by 6 bases and J by 2 bases, 5 bases remained unmatched. In germline, CDR1 is SGHAT, CDR2 FQNNGV. The CDR3 covers 16 residues. The CDR3, as DNA: TGTGCCAGCAGGGGAGCGGGAGGAACTGGGGCCAACGTCCTGACTTTC. It codes for CASRGAGGTGANVLTF.

The genes are TRBV5-4 and TRBJ2-6, with 9 positions matching TRBD1. Looked up from germline, CDR1 is SGHNT and CDR2 is YYREEE (reference sequence). This CDR3 has 20 residues. Germline trimming cut 0 bases from V and 4 bases from J; bases unmatched to any gene: 14. CDR3 loop: CASSLVSGDRALRGANVLTF. As DNA, the CDR3 is TGTGCCAGCAGCTTGGTCTCTGGGGACAGGGCACTGCGGGGGGCCAACGTCCTGACTTTC.

This clonotype was found a few times. This chain links TRBV5-4 with TRBJ1-3, with a possible D match to TRBD1 (6 bases). Germline V gene lookup returns CDR1 SGHNT and CDR2 YYREEE (reference sequence). The V and J ends lost 9 bases and 4 bases respectively, with 17 bases between them. The length of the CDR3 is 14 residues. CDR3 amino acids: CATSSRGWGNTIYF. The CDR3 DNA reads TGTGCCACAAGTTCCAGGGGCTGGGGAAACACCATATATTTT.

Concerning this clonotype: Germline and junction disagree at one end, which may indicate a read error. The chain employs TRBV7-2 and TRBJ1-2, with 7 bases identical to TRBD1. This CDR3 contains 13 residues. Germline V gene sequence: CDR1 SGHTA, CDR2 FQGNSA. CDR3 nucleotide sequence: TGTGCCAGCAACTTAGGGGGCGTAGGAGGCTACACCTTC. Its translation: CASNLGGVGGYTF.

This clonotype was recorded a few times. The J gene is TRBJ1-6, the V gene TRBV12-3 or TRBV12-4, with a possible D match to TRBD1 (6 bases). V was trimmed by 10 bases and J by 5 bases, leaving 12 bases between them. The CDR3 spans 13 residues. CDR3 sequence reads: CATQTGNNSPLHF. The CDR3 DNA reads TGTGCCACTCAAACAGGGAATAATTCACCCCTCCACTTT.